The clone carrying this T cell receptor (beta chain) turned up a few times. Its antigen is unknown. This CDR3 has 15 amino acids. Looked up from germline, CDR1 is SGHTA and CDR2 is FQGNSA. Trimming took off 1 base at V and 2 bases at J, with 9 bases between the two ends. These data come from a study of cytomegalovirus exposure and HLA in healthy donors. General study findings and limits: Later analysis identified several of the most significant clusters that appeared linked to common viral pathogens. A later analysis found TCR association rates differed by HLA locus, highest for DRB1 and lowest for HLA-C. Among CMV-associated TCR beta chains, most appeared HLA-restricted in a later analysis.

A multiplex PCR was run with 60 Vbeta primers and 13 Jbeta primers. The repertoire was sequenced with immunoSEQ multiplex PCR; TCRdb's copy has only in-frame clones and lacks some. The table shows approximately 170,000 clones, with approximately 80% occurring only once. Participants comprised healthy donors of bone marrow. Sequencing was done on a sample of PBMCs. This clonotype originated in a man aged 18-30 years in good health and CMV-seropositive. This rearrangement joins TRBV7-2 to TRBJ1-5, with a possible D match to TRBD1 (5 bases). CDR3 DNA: TGTGCCAGCAGCTTAGACGCAGGGCGCAATCAGCCCCAGCATTTT. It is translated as CASSLDAGRNQPQHF.